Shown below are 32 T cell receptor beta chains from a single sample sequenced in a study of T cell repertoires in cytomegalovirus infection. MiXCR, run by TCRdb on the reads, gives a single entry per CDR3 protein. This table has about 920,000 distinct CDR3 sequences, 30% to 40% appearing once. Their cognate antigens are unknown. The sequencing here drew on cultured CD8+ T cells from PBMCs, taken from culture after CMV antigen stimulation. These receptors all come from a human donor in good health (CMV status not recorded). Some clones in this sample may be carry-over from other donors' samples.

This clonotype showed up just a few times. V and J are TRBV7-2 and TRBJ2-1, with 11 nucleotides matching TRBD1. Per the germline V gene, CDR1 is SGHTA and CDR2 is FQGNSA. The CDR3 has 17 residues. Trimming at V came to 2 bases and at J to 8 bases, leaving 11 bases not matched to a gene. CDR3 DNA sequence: TGTGCCAGCAGCTTACTAAACCCGGGACAGGGGGGCGATGAGCAGTTCTTC. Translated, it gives CASSLLNPGQGGDEQFF.

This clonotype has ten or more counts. The CDR3 coding sequence is TGTGCCAGCAGCTTCGGGACCCCGGGCGCCACCGGGGAGCTGTTTTTT. It yields the protein CASSFGTPGATGELFF. The V call is TRBV7-2, the J call TRBJ2-2; TRBD1 or TRBD2 may be the D gene (5 bases each). This CDR3 contains 16 residues. Deletions cut 3 bases from V and 4 bases from J, with 15 bases between. Per germline, CDR1 SGHTA and CDR2 FQGNSA.

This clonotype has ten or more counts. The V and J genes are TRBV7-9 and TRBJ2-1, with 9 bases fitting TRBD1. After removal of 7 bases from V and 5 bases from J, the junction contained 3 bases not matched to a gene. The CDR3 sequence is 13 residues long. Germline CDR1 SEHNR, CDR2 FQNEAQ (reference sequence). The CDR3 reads CASTGQGHNEQFF. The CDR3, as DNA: TGTGCCAGCACGGGACAGGGACACAATGAGCAGTTCTTC. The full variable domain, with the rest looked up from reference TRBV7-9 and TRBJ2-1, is DTGVSQNPRHKITKRGQNVTFRCDPISEHNRLYWYRQTLGQGPEFLTYFQNEAQLEKSRLLSDRFSAERPKGSFSTLEIQRTEQGDSAMYLCASTGQGHNEQFFGPGTRLTVL.

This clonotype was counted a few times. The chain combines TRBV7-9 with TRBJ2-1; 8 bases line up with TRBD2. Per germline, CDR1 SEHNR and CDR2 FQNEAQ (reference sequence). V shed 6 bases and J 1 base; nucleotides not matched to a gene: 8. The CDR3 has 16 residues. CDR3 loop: CASSPPGGGSYNEQFF. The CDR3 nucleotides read TGTGCCAGCAGTCCTCCTGGCGGGGGGTCCTACAATGAGCAGTTCTTC.

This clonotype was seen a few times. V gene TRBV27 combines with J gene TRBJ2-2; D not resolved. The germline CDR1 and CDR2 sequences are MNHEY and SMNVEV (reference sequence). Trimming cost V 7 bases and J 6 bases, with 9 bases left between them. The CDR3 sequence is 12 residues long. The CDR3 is CASNTGAGELFF. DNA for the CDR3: TGTGCCAGCAACACGGGCGCCGGGGAGCTGTTTTTT.

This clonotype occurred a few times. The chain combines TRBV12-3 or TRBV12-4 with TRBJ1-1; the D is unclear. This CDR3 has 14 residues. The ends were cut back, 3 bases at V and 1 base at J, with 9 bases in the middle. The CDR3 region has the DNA TGTGCCAGCAGTTTCAACAGAGAGAACACTGAAGCTTTCTTT. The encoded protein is CASSFNRENTEAFF.

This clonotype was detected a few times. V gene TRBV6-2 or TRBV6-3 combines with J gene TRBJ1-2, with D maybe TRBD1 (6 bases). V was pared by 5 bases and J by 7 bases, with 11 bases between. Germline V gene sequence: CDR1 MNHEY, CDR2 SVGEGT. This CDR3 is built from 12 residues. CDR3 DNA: TGTGCCAGCAGTCCAGACAGGACTGGCTACACCTTC. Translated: CASSPDRTGYTF.

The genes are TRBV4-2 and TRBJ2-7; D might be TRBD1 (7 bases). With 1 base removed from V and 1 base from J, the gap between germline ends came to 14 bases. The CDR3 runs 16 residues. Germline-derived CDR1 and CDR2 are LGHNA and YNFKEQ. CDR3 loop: CASSQGWPGGSYEQYV. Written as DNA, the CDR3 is TGTGCCAGCAGCCAAGGGTGGCCAGGGGGGTCCTACGAGCAGTACGTC.

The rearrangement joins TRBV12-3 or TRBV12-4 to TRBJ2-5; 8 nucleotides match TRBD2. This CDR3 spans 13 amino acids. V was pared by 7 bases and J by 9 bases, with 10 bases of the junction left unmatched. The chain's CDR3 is CASTGGARESQYF. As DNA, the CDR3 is TGTGCCAGCACCGGGGGGGCCCGGGAGTCCCAGTACTTC.

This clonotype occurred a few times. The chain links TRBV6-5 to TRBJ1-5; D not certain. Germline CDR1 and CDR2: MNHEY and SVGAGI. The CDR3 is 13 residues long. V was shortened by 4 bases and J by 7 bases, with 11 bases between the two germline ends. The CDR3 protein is CASSFQSGQPQHF. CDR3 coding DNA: TGTGCCAGCAGTTTTCAATCAGGACAGCCCCAGCATTTT.

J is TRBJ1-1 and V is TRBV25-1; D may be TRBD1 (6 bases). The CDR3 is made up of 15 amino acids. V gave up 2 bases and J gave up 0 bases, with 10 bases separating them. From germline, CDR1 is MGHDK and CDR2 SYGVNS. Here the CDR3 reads CASSERQEVNTEAFF. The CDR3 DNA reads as TGTGCCAGCAGTGAACGACAGGAAGTGAACACTGAAGCTTTCTTT. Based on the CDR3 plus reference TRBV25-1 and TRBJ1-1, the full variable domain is EADIYQTPRYLVIGTGKKITLECSQTMGHDKMYWYQQDPGMELHLIHYSYGVNSTEKGDLSSESTVSRIRTEHFPLTLESARPSHTSQYLCASSERQEVNTEAFFGQGTRLTVV.

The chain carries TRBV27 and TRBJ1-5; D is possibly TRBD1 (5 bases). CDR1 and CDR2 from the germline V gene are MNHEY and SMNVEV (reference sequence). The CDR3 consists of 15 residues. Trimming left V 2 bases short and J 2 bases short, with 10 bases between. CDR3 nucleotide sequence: TGTGCCAGCAGTTTAACTGTGACAGGCAATCAGCCCCAGCATTTT. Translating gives CASSLTVTGNQPQHF.

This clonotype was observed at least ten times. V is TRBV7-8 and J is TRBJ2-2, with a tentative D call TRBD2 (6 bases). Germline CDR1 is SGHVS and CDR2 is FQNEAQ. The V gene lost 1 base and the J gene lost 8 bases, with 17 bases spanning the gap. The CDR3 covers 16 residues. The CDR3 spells CASSLGGTRTSGELFF. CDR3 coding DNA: TGTGCCAGCAGCTTAGGGGGGACTCGAACGTCAGGGGAGCTGTTTTTT. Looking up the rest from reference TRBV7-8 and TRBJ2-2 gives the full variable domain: GAGVSQSPRYKVAKRGQDVALRCDPISGHVSLFWYQQALGQGPEFLTYFQNEAQLDKSGLPSDRFFAERPEGSVSTLKIQRTQQEDSAVYLCASSLGGTRTSGELFFGEGSRLTVL.

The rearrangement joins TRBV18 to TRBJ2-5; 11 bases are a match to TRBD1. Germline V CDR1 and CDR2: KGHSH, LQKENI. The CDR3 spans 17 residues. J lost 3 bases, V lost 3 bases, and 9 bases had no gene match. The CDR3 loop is CASSPLPDRGLKETQYF. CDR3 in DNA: TGTGCCAGCTCACCGCTTCCGGACAGGGGGCTGAAAGAGACCCAGTACTTC.

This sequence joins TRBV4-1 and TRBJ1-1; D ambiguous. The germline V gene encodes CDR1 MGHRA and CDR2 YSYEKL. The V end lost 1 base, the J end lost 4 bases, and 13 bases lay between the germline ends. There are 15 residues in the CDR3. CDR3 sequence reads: CASSQGPVIATEAFF. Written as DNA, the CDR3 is TGCGCCAGCAGCCAAGGCCCAGTAATCGCCACTGAAGCTTTCTTT.

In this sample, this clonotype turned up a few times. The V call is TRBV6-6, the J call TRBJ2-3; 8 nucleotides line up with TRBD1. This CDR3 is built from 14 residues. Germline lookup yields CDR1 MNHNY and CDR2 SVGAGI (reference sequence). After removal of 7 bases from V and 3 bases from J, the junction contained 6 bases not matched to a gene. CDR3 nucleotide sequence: TGTGCCAGCACCCCCGGACAGGGTACAGATACGCAGTATTTT. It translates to CASTPGQGTDTQYF.

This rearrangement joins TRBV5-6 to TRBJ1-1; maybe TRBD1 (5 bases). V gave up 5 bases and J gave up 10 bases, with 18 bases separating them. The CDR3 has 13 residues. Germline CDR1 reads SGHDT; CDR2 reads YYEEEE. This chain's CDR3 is CASRSGTGVGAFF. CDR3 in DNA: TGTGCCAGCAGATCCGGGACTGGAGTTGGAGCTTTCTTT. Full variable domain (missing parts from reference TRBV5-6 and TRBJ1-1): DAGVTQSPTHLIKTRGQQVTLRCSPKSGHDTVSWYQQALGQGPQFIFQYYEEEERQRGNFPDRFSGHQFPNYSSELNVNALLLGDSALYLCASRSGTGVGAFFGQGTRLTVV.

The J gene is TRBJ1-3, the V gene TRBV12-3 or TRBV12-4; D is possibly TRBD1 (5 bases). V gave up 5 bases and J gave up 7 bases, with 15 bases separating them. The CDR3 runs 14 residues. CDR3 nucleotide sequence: TGTGCCAGCAGTCCGACAGTCCGTAGTAACACCATATATTTT. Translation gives CASSPTVRSNTIYF.

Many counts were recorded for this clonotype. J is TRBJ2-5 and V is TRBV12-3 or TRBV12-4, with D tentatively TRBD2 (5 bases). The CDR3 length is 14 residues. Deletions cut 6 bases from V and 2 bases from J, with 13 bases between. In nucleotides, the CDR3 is TGTGCCAGCAGCCCCGGACGGGAACAAGAGACCCAGTACTTC. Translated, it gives CASSPGREQETQYF.

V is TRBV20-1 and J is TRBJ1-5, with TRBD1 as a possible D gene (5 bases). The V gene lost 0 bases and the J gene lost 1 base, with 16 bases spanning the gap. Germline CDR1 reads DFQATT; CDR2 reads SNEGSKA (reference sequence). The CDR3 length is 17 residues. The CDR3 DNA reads TGCAGTGCTAGAGATCGATTAGGGGCCACAAGCAATCAGCCCCAGCATTTT. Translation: CSARDRLGATSNQPQHF.

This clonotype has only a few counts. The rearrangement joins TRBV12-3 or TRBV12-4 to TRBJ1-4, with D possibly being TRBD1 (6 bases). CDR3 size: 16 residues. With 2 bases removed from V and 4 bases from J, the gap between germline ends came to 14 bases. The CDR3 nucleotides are TGTGCCAGCAGTTTACTATGGGGGCGGGATAATGAAAAACTGTTTTTT. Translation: CASSLLWGRDNEKLFF.

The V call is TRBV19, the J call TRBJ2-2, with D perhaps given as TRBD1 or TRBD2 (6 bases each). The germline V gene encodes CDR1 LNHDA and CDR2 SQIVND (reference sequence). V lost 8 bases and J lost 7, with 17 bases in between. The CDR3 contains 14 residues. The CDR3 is CASGVWRGNGELFF. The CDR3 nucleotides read TGTGCCAGTGGAGTCTGGAGGGGGAACGGGGAGCTGTTTTTT.

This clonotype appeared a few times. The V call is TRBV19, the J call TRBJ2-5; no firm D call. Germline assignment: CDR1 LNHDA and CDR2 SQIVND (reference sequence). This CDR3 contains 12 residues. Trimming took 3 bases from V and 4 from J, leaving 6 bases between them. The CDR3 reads CASSIDGETQYF. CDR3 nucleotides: TGTGCCAGTAGTATCGACGGAGAGACCCAGTACTTC.

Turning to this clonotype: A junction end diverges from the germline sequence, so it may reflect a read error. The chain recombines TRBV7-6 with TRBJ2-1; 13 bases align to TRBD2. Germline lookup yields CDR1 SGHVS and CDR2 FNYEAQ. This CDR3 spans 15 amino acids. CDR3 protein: CASSLRLAGGYEQLF. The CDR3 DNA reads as TGTGCCAGCAGCCTGAGACTAGCGGGGGGTTATGAGCAGTTGTTC.

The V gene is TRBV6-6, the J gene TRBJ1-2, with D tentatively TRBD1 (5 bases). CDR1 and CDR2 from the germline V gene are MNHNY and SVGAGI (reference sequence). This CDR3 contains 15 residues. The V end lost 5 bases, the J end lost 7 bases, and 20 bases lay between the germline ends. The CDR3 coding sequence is TGTGCCAGCAGTACCAGGGCCTACGAGCCTACTGGCTACACCTTC. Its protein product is CASSTRAYEPTGYTF.

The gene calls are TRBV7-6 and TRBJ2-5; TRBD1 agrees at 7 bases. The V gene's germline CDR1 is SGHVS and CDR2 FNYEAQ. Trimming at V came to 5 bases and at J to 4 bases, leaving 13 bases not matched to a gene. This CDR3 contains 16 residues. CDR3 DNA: TGTGCCAGCAGCCCCCACCAACAGGGGATGCGAGAGACCCAGTACTTC. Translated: CASSPHQQGMRETQYF.

CDR3 region: CASSRPHEAFF. CDR3 in DNA: TGCGCCAGCAGTCGCCCCCATGAAGCTTTCTTT. The V call is TRBV23-1, the J call TRBJ1-1; D unclear. TRBV23-1 is flagged as an ORF with uncertain function. V was cut by 4 bases and J by 7 bases, with 7 bases left in between. This CDR3 contains 11 residues.

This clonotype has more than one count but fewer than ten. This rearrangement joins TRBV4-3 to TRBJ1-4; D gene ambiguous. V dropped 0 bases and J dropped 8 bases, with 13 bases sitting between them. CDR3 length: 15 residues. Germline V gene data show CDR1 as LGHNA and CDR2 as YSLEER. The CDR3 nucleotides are TGCGCCAGCAGCCAAGATAATAGCAAAGCGGAAAAACTGTTTTTT. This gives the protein CASSQDNSKAEKLFF.

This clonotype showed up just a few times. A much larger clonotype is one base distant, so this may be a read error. The CDR3 loop is CASSLGTETYGYTF. In DNA form, the CDR3 reads TGTGCCAGCAGCTTAGGGACAGAGACCTATGGCTACACCTTC. The chain couples TRBV7-2 to TRBJ1-2; D possibly corresponds to TRBD1 (6 bases). The CDR3 runs to 14 residues. Germline V gene data show CDR1 as SGHTA and CDR2 as FQGNSA. The ends were cut back, 1 base at V and 4 bases at J, with 10 bases in the middle.

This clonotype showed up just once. The CDR3 region has the DNA TGTGCCAGCAGTTTTAGCGGGGGGGTCCACGAGACCCAGTACTTC. It specifies CASSFSGGVHETQYF. The chain combines TRBV12-3 or TRBV12-4 with TRBJ2-5, with TRBD2 identical over 11 bases. The V gene end was trimmed by 3 bases and the J gene end by 5 bases; junction bases not matched to a gene: 5. There are 15 residues in the CDR3.

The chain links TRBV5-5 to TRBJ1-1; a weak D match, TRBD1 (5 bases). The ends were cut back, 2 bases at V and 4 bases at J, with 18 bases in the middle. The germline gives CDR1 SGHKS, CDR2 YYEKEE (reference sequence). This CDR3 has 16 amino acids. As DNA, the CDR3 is TGTGCCAGCAGCTTAACTCTAGGGGTGGTTGGCACTGAAGCTTTCTTT. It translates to CASSLTLGVVGTEAFF.

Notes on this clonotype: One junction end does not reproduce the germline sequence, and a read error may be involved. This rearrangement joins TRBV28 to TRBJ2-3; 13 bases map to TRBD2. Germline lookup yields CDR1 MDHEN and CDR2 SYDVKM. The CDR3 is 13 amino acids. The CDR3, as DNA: TGTGCCAGCAGTTTATTCTCGGGACTAGCGGGAAATTTT. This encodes CASSLFSGLAGNF. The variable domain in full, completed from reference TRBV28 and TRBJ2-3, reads DVKVTQSSRYLVKRTGEKVFLECVQDMDHENMFWYRQDPGLGLRLIYFSYDVKMKEKGDIPEGYSVSREKKERFSLILESASTNQTSMYLCASSLFSGLAGNFGPGTRLTVL.